The T cell receptor (beta chain) under discussion was sequenced for a study of shared clonotypes between healthy human individuals. Using immunoSEQ multiplex PCR, the repertoire was profiled, and TCRdb retains in-frame clones only, with some absent. The sample holds about 380,000 clones, approximately 97% seen once. CD8 memory pooled CD45RO+ cells and CCR7-negative CD45RA+ TemRA cells. CDR3 length equals 12 residues. V lost 7 bases and J lost 1, with 4 bases in between. Germline V gene data show CDR1 as MDHEN and CDR2 as SYDVKM. The specimen sequenced was memory CD8+ T cells sorted from blood. Documented subset: CD45RO+ cells pooled with CCR7-negative TemRA cells. This chain links TRBV28 with TRBJ2-2; no firm D call. The source is a young man in good health. CDR3 region: CASKVNTGELFF. CDR3 nucleotide sequence: TGTGCCAGCAAAGTGAACACCGGGGAGCTGTTTTTT.